This T cell receptor beta chain was recorded in a study of shared clonotypes between healthy human individuals. Libraries were prepared by immunoSEQ multiplex PCR; TCRdb keeps only in-frame clonotypes and omits some of them. The repertoire has some 500,000 clones, approximately 95% of them found once; the top ten carry about 0.06%. The V gene's germline CDR1 is LNHDA and CDR2 SQIVND (reference sequence). Trimming shortened V by 5 bases and J by 1 base, and 8 bases separated the two germline ends. The CDR3 spans 13 residues. The sample comprised naive CD4+ T cells sorted from blood. Subset reported: CD45RA+ positively selected. The gene calls are TRBV19 and TRBJ2-5; D may be TRBD2 (6 bases). This clonotype was obtained from a woman aged 25 to 39 in good health. Written as DNA, the CDR3 is TGTGCCAGTAGTCTCGGGAGCCAAGAGACCCAGTACTTC. Amino acids: CASSLGSQETQYF.